The 18 T cell receptor beta chains presented below share a single source sample, sequenced in a study of kidney transplant recipient with SARS-CoV-2 infection. TCRdb fed the reads into MiXCR, producing one record per CDR3 protein. This sample has about 250,000 distinct CDR3 sequences, with 29% found just once. Sequencing used a blood sample, obtained at baseline and on day 111 from a kidney transplant recipient. The receptors shown here come from a male patient between 25 and 39 years old who had COVID-19 and was a kidney transplant recipient. Some of these T cells may belong to the graft donor.

Turning to this clonotype: A much bigger clone sits one base away, suggesting this may be a read error. The gene calls are TRBV28 and TRBJ1-2, with 8 bases identical to TRBD1. V lost 11 bases, J lost 6 bases, and 11 bases stayed unmatched. Germline lookup yields CDR1 MDHEN and CDR2 SYDVKM. The CDR3 loop spans 13 amino acids. CDR3 loop: CAGKESGGNGYTF. The CDR3 DNA is TGTGCCGGCAAGGAGTCAGGGGGCAATGGCTACACCTTC.

The table lists this clonotype with many counts. The J gene is TRBJ2-2, the V gene TRBV5-1; D is perhaps TRBD2 (5 bases). Trimming cost V 6 bases and J 1 base, with 16 bases left between them. Germline values: CDR1 SGHRS, CDR2 YFSETQ. This CDR3 region has 16 residues. The CDR3 DNA sequence: TGCGCCAGCACTAGACTACATGGCGGGAACACCGGGGAGCTGTTTTTT. As protein: CASTRLHGGNTGELFF.

This clonotype was counted at least ten times. The V gene is TRBV12-5, the J gene TRBJ1-1; D gene unclear. Between the trimmed V and J ends, which lost 1 base and 1 base, there was a span of 4 bases. Germline CDR1 is LGHNT and CDR2 is FRNRAP. This CDR3 comprises 13 residues. In DNA form, the CDR3 reads TGTGCTAGTGGTTTGGGGGGGAACACTGAAGCTTTCTTT. Protein sequence: CASGLGGNTEAFF.

As to this clonotype: Just one base apart from a much larger clone, this may be a read error. The CDR3 carries no conserved terminal phenylalanine or tryptophan, so it likely arises from a read error. The V gene is TRBV5-5, the J gene TRBJ1-2, with D hard to call. Trimming removed 7 bases from V and 4 bases from J, with 23 bases in between. This CDR3 contains 16 residues. Per germline, CDR1 SGHKS and CDR2 YYEKEE (reference sequence). The CDR3 is CASVHAVSRKTYGYTS. CDR3 nucleotides: TGTGCCAGCGTCCATGCTGTCTCGCGAAAGACCTATGGCTACACCTCC.

This clonotype was detected many times. The chain has TRBV15 and TRBJ1-2; no definite D call. CDR3 size: 17 residues. V was cut by 4 bases and J by 4 bases, with 22 bases left in between. The V gene's germline CDR1 is LNHNV and CDR2 YYDKDF (reference sequence). As DNA, the CDR3 is TGTGCCACCAGCATTGACGCAAGGTGTGGAAAGACCTATGGCTACACCTTC. Protein: CATSIDARCGKTYGYTF.

This clonotype was seen many times. The chain uses TRBV20-1 and TRBJ1-2, with TRBD1 identical over 9 bases. The CDR3 is 13 amino acids. V was pared by 6 bases and J by 7 bases, with 9 bases of the junction left unmatched. Germline CDR1 DFQATT, CDR2 SNEGSKA (reference sequence). For the CDR3, the DNA is TGCAGTGCCACTGGGAGGGACAGGGTTGGCTACACCTTC. Protein: CSATGRDRVGYTF.

The sample holds many counts of this clonotype. The chain couples TRBV12-3 or TRBV12-4 to TRBJ1-2; D is uncertain. The CDR3 is 17 amino acids. Trimming shortened V by 5 bases and J by 4 bases, and 23 bases separated the two germline ends. Written as DNA, the CDR3 is TGTGCCAGCAGTGTTACGTGCAGCTTCCGAAAGACCTATGGCTACACCTTC. It is translated as CASSVTCSFRKTYGYTF.

This clonotype has ten or more counts. The V gene is TRBV7-8, the J gene TRBJ1-1; no firm D call. Germline loops: CDR1 SGHVS, CDR2 FQNEAQ. The CDR3 runs 12 residues. Trimming took off 1 base at V and 8 bases at J, with 8 bases between the two ends. CDR3 residues: CASSLGGSEAFF. CDR3 DNA sequence: TGTGCCAGCAGCTTAGGGGGTTCGGAAGCTTTCTTT.

This clonotype was recorded at least ten times. CDR3 coding DNA: TGTGCCAGCGTTCGTCGCGTACCAGGAAAGACCTATGGCTACACCTTC. It translates to CASVRRVPGKTYGYTF. The chain joins TRBV5-4 to TRBJ1-2; D is undetermined. Trimming removed 7 bases from V and 4 bases from J, with 23 bases in between. The CDR3 covers 16 residues. CDR1 SGHNT and CDR2 YYREEE come from the germline V gene (reference sequence).

Ten or more counts support this clonotype. This sequence joins TRBV7-9 and TRBJ1-1; possibly TRBD1 for D (5 bases). V lost 6 bases and J 6 bases, leaving 20 bases between the germline ends. Germline CDR1 SEHNR, CDR2 FQNEAQ (reference sequence). The CDR3 runs to 15 residues. CDR3 region: CASRSDGGTRAEAFF. The CDR3 nucleotides are TGTGCCAGCAGATCGGATGGAGGGACGAGGGCTGAAGCTTTCTTT.

This clonotype was seen ten or more times. The V gene is TRBV5-4, the J gene TRBJ2-1; 8 bases map to TRBD2. There are 15 residues in the CDR3. Trimming took 3 bases from V and 5 from J; bases not matched to a gene: 7. CDR1 and CDR2 from the germline V gene are SGHNT and YYREEE (reference sequence). CDR3 region: CASSSKGLADNEQFF. The CDR3 nucleotides read TGTGCCAGCAGCTCGAAAGGACTAGCAGACAATGAGCAGTTCTTC.

The rearrangement joins TRBV5-6 to TRBJ2-1, with 7 bases lining up with TRBD1. CDR3 length equals 15 residues. Per germline, CDR1 SGHDT and CDR2 YYEEEE. Germline trimming cut 1 base from V and 10 bases from J; bases unmatched to any gene: 11. CDR3 in DNA: TGTGCCAGCAGCTTGAGGGGGCCAAAAAATTCAGAGCAGTTCTTC. This encodes CASSLRGPKNSEQFF.

This clonotype was detected a few times. The rearrangement uses TRBV6-2 or TRBV6-3 and TRBJ2-1; 8 positions match TRBD1. Looked up from germline, CDR1 is MNHEY and CDR2 is SVGEGT. The CDR3 consists of 15 residues. Trimming cost V 6 bases and J 9 bases; bases outside gene matches: 13. CDR3 DNA: TGTGCCAGCAGAAAACAGGGGGTTGCTGTGGGTGAGCAGTTCTTC. Translated: CASRKQGVAVGEQFF.

A remark on this clonotype: Given a much more abundant clone one base away, this may be a read error. Here the CDR3 reads CASGEWRVGDTGELFF. The CDR3 nucleotides are TGTGCCAGCGGTGAATGGAGGGTTGGAGACACCGGGGAGCTGTTTTTT. The chain carries TRBV2 and TRBJ2-2; the D gene is possibly TRBD2 (6 bases). This CDR3 comprises 16 residues. Germline V lookup: CDR1 SNHLY, CDR2 FYNNEI.

Concerning this clonotype itself: One end of the junction varies from germline; a read error may be responsible. V is TRBV20-1 and J is TRBJ2-1, with D tentatively TRBD2 (7 bases). CDR3 length equals 16 residues. The germline CDR1 and CDR2 sequences are DFQATT and SNEGSKA (reference sequence). The CDR3 loop reads CSAPDRGASHYNEQLF. The CDR3 nucleotides are TGCAGTGCCCCAGATCGGGGGGCTTCCCATTACAATGAGCAGCTCTTC.

Notes on this clonotype: Since a much larger clone is just one base distant, this may be a read error. This chain uses TRBV7-8 with TRBJ2-2; 8 bases match TRBD2. Germline V gene sequence: CDR1 SGHVS, CDR2 FQNEAQ. The CDR3 length is 16 residues. CDR3 DNA sequence: TGTGCCAGCAGCAAACTCGGGACTAGTGACACCGGGGAGCCGTTTTTT. Protein sequence: CASSKLGTSDTGEPFF.

Ten or more counts support this clonotype. The V and J genes are TRBV20-1 and TRBJ1-5; 7 bases are a match to TRBD1. This CDR3 contains 15 residues. Germline CDR1 DFQATT, CDR2 SNEGSKA (reference sequence). The trim removed 3 bases at V and 4 bases at J, leaving 9 bases unmatched. The CDR3 is CSARRGGGANQPQHF. CDR3 nucleotides: TGCAGTGCTAGGAGGGGAGGGGGCGCGAATCAGCCCCAGCATTTT.

This clonotype came up many times. The chain joins TRBV28 to TRBJ1-2, with a weak D call TRBD1 (5 bases). V dropped 4 bases and J dropped 8 bases, with 20 bases sitting between them. The CDR3 is 15 residues long. Germline V gene lookup returns CDR1 MDHEN and CDR2 SYDVKM. CDR3 nucleotide sequence: TGTGCCAGCAGTTGGACCAATGGGGACGCGGGGGGCTACACCTTC. Protein: CASSWTNGDAGGYTF.